The rows below give T cell receptor beta chains drawn from one sample of a study of shared clonotypes between healthy human individuals. Data came from immunoSEQ multiplex PCR; TCRdb stores just in-frame clones and leaves some out. The sample has about 2.4 million clones, more than 90% seen once. Material for sequencing was naive CD4+ T cells sorted from blood. The origin of the receptors is a man between 18 and 29 years old in good health. Both conserved end residues are part of each CDR3. The D gene is left open where the match is weak. Clone size is given for some rows only: seen once, a few or many times, or a class if the clone is expanded.

abundance | j_gene | v_gene | d_gene | CDR3aa | CDR3nt
- | TRBJ2-7 | TRBV6-1 | - | CASSQSQGSSYEQYF | TGTGCCAGCAGTCAAAGTCAGGGGAGCTCCTACGAGCAGTACTTC
- | TRBJ2-2 | TRBV7-2 | - | CASSFLGSGELFF | TGTGCCAGCAGCTTCCTCGGTTCCGGGGAGCTGTTTTTT
- | TRBJ2-7 | TRBV6-5 | TRBD1 | CASSSRQGVHEQYF | TGTGCCAGCAGTAGCAGACAGGGGGTCCACGAGCAGTACTTC
few | TRBJ1-3 | TRBV18 | - | CASSFKGDTIYF | TGTGCCAGCTCGTTTAAAGGGGACACCATATATTTT
- | TRBJ1-1 | TRBV6-1 | - | CASSDQNWGAFF | TGTGCCAGCAGTGACCAGAATTGGGGGGCTTTCTTT
- | TRBJ1-2 | TRBV5-4 | - | CASSFPENYGYTF | TGTGCCAGCAGCTTCCCCGAAAACTATGGCTACACCTTC
- | TRBJ2-7 | TRBV5-4 | TRBD2 | CASSQTSGIAYEQYF | TGTGCCAGCAGCCAGACTAGCGGGATTGCCTACGAGCAGTACTTC
- | TRBJ2-1 | TRBV27 | - | CASSLSRDRHEQFF | TGTGCCAGCAGTTTATCCCGGGATCGGCATGAGCAGTTCTTC
- | TRBJ2-3 | TRBV7-9 | - | CASSYRGGSTDTQYF | TGTGCCAGCAGCTATAGGGGGGGTAGCACAGATACGCAGTATTTT
few | TRBJ2-7 | TRBV28 | - | CASSSFSGLSEQYF | TGTGCCAGCAGTTCCTTTAGCGGACTCTCCGAGCAGTACTTC
- | TRBJ1-4 | TRBV19 | TRBD1 | CASNDREREKLFF | TGTGCCAGCAATGACAGGGAGCGGGAAAAACTGTTTTTT
- | TRBJ1-5 | TRBV5-1 | TRBD1 | CASSSTGGFQPQHF | TGCGCCAGCAGCTCTACAGGGGGCTTTCAGCCCCAGCATTTT
- | TRBJ2-3 | TRBV12-5 | - | CASGLVRLEGRSTDTQYF | TGTGCTAGTGGTTTGGTACGGTTGGAGGGCCGTAGCACAGATACGCAGTATTTT
once | TRBJ1-5 | TRBV19 | - | CASSINRDSNQPQHF | TGTGCCAGTAGTATAAACAGGGATAGCAATCAGCCCCAGCATTTT
- | TRBJ2-1 | TRBV14 | - | CASSQQYEQFF | TGTGCCAGCAGCCAACAGTATGAGCAGTTCTTC
once | TRBJ2-5 | TRBV18 | - | CASSPLLGQETQYF | TGTGCCAGCTCACCACTGTTAGGGCAAGAGACCCAGTACTTC
- | TRBJ1-1 | TRBV5-1 | TRBD1 | CASSAPGQENTEAFF | TGCGCCAGCAGCGCTCCGGGACAGGAGAACACTGAAGCTTTCTTT
- | TRBJ2-2 | TRBV18 | TRBD1 | CASSIRDSHTGELFF | TGTGCCAGCTCAATCCGGGACAGTCACACCGGGGAGCTGTTTTTT
- | TRBJ2-7 | TRBV10-3 | TRBD2 | CAIRPGLAGGPIEQYF | TGTGCCATCAGACCCGGACTAGCGGGAGGGCCAATCGAGCAGTACTTC
- | TRBJ2-2 | TRBV5-1 | TRBD2 | CASSFPSGNLGPGELFF | TGCGCCAGCAGCTTTCCTAGCGGGAACTTAGGGCCCGGGGAGCTGTTTTTT
few | TRBJ2-2 | TRBV30 | - | CAWSVRGELFF | TGTGCCTGGAGTGTACGGGGGGAGCTGTTTTTT
- | TRBJ1-3 | TRBV25-1 | - | CASSEFWNGNTIYF | TGTGCCAGCAGTGAATTTTGGAACGGAAACACCATATATTTT
- | TRBJ2-7 | TRBV2 | TRBD2 | CASSERLAGVSGPGEQYF | TGTGCCAGCAGTGAACGGCTAGCGGGAGTTTCGGGCCCGGGCGAGCAGTACTTC
- | TRBJ2-7 | TRBV6-6 | TRBD1 | CASSLLDREKYF | TGTGCCAGCAGTTTACTGGACAGGGAGAAGTACTTC
- | TRBJ1-5 | TRBV4-3 | - | CASSQDLSLAPLPSHF | TGCGCCAGCAGCCAAGATTTATCATTGGCCCCCCTACCTTCGCATTTT
- | TRBJ1-6 | TRBV30 | - | CAWRAGYNSPLHF | TGTGCCTGGAGAGCAGGGTATAATTCACCCCTCCACTTT
- | TRBJ2-3 | TRBV9 | TRBD2 | CASSVAGGLAVNTDTQYF | TGTGCCAGCAGCGTAGCTGGGGGACTAGCGGTCAACACAGATACGCAGTATTTT
- | TRBJ2-7 | TRBV2 | TRBD2 | CASSSAGTSGGGEQYF | TGTGCCAGCAGCTCAGCCGGGACTAGCGGGGGGGGAGAGCAGTACTTC
- | TRBJ2-1 | TRBV6-5 | TRBD1 | CASSSGTGGVEQFF | TGTGCCAGCAGTTCCGGGACAGGGGGCGTTGAGCAGTTCTTC
- | TRBJ2-5 | TRBV7-2 | - | CASSSRSAGGETQYF | TGTGCCAGCAGCTCGAGGTCAGCCGGTGGCGAGACCCAGTACTTC
- | TRBJ1-6 | TRBV18 | TRBD1 | CASSPSSGQGNSPLHF | TGTGCCAGCTCACCAAGTTCGGGACAGGGCAATTCACCCCTCCACTTT
- | TRBJ2-1 | TRBV7-3 | TRBD2 | CASSSPTSGGNEQFF | TGTGCCAGCAGCTCACCGACTAGCGGGGGCAATGAGCAGTTCTTC